These 2 T cell receptor beta chains were all obtained from the same sample, sequenced in a study of blood T cells in healthy people across ages. Next came a second PCR, run for about 6 to 11 cycles, which used a sample-barcoded 5' primer along with a J-beta primer mix. TCRdb recomputed calls from the 5' RACE reads with MiXCR, one row per CDR3 protein. The sample includes hundreds of thousands of distinct CDR3 sequences, about 42% of them seen just once. The sequenced material came from blood. The receptors originated from a man older than 75 in good health.

The genes are TRBV29-1 and TRBJ2-5, with D perhaps being TRBD1 or TRBD2 (5 bases each). The J call may be in error: the DNA end matches TRBJ2-7 better. The germline gives CDR1 SQVTM, CDR2 ANQGSEA. This CDR3 region has 11 residues. The CDR3 protein is CSATDGGEQYF. As DNA, the CDR3 is TGCAGCGCTACGGATGGGGGCGAGCAGTACTTC.

This chain connects TRBV6-5 to TRBJ2-5; D gene uncertain. This CDR3 has 15 amino acids. The germline V and J ends were trimmed by 2 bases and 0 bases, with 10 bases remaining between them. Germline CDR1 and CDR2: MNHEY and SVGAGI. CDR3 in DNA: TGTGCCAGCAGTTACGACACATCTAACCAAGAGACCCAGTACTTC. Protein: CASSYDTSNQETQYF.